This TCR beta chain was sequenced during a study of somatic mutations in cytotoxic T cells in rheumatoid arthritis. In the study overall: Sorting by flow gave nearly 100% purity for some V beta antibody-stained T-cell populations, including V beta1+ cells sequenced for TCRB.

By proportion, this clone is medium-sized. This CDR3 contains 13 residues. Per germline, CDR1 KGHSY and CDR2 FQNENV. The V end lost 2 bases, the J end lost 4 bases, and 8 bases lay between the germline ends. Sequencing was performed with immunoSEQ multiplex PCR; in TCRdb, only in-frame clones are kept and a portion is missing. The sample shows 20,000 to 25,000 clones, more than 70% of them seen only once. Positive magnetic bead selection, which isolated the CD4+ and CD8+ cells, was followed by a flow cytometry check of purity. The source material was CD8+ T cells sorted from blood. The chain uses TRBV16 and TRBJ1-2; D unclear. The origin of this receptor is a woman aged 45-59 years in good health. The CDR3 sequence is CASSQKAFYGYTF. DNA for the CDR3: TGTGCCAGCAGCCAAAAGGCATTCTATGGCTACACCTTC.